The sequence of this TCR beta chain was determined in a study of tumor and adjacent non-tumor tissue in lung cancer. Three rounds of nested PCR, following a modified ARM-PCR protocol, produced the TCRbeta library. One entry per CDR3 protein results from TCRdb running MiXCR on the multiplex PCR reads. This table has approximately 130,000 distinct CDR3 sequences, approximately 71% appearing once. This clonotype has just a few counts. A read error is possible here, since a much larger clone lies one base away. This sample's RNA came from whole unsorted tissue. This TCR derives from a man aged 30 to 45 with non-small cell lung cancer. The material sequenced was lung tumor tissue.

The CDR3 spells CVSSYGTPNYGYTF. The CDR3 DNA reads as TGTGTCAGCAGTTACGGGACACCTAACTATGGCTACACCTTC. V gene TRBV6-2 or TRBV6-3 combines with J gene TRBJ1-2; TRBD1 might be the D (6 bases). The CDR3 covers 14 residues. Germline loops: CDR1 MNHEY, CDR2 SVGEGT.